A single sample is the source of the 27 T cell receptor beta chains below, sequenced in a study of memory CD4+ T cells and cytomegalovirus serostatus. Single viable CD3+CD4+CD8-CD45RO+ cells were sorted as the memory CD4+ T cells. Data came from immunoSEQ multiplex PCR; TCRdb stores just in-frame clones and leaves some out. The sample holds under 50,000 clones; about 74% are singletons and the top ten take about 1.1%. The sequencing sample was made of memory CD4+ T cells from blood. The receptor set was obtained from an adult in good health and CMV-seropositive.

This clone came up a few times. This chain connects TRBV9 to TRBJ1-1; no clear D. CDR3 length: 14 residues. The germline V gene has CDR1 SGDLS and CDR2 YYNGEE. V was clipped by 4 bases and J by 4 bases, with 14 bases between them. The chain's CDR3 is CASSKGIFPTEAFF. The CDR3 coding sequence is TGTGCCAGCAGCAAGGGAATTTTCCCCACTGAAGCTTTCTTT.

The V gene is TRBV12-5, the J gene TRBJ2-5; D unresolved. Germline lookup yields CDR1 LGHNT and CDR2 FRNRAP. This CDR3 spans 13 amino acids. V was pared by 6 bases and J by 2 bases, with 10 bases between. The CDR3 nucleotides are TGTGCTAGTGGCACGGATGGGCAAGAGACCCAGTACTTC. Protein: CASGTDGQETQYF.

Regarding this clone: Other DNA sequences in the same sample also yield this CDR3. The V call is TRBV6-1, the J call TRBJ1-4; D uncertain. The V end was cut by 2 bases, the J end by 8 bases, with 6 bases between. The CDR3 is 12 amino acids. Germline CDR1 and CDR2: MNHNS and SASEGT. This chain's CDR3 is CASSERWEKLFF. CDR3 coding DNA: TGTGCCAGCAGTGAACGGTGGGAAAAACTGTTTTTT.

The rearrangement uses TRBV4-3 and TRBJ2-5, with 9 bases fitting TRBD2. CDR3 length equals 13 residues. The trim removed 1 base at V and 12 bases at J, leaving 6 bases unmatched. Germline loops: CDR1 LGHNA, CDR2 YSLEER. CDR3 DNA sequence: TGCGCCAGCAGCCAAGGCGCGGGGGGGGTGAAGTACTTC. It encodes CASSQGAGGVKYF.

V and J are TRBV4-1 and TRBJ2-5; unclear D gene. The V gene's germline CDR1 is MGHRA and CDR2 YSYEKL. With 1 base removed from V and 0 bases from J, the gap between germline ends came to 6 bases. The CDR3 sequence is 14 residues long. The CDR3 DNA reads TGCGCCAGCAGCCAAGTGGGGAACCAAGAGACCCAGTACTTC. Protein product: CASSQVGNQETQYF.

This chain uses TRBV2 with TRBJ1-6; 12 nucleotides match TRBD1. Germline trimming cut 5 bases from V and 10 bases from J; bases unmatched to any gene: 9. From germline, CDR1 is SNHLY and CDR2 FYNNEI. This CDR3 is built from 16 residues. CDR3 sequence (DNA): TGTGCCAGCAGTCCCGAGAGGGGACAGGGGGCGTCACCCCTCCACTTT. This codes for CASSPERGQGASPLHF.

CDR3 loop: CASSFQKSGYEQYF. In nucleotides, the CDR3 is TGTGCCAGCAGTTTCCAAAAGTCGGGGTACGAGCAGTACTTC. The chain carries TRBV28 and TRBJ2-7, with a tentative D call TRBD2 (5 bases). Germline assignment: CDR1 MDHEN and CDR2 SYDVKM. CDR3 length: 14 amino acids. The V and J ends lost 3 bases and 4 bases respectively, with 13 bases between them.

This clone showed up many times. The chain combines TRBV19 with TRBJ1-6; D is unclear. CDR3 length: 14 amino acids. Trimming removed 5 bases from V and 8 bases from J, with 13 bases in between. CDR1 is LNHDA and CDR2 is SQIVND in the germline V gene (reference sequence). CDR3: CASSPDTGDSPLHF. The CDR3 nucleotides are TGTGCCAGTAGTCCTGACACCGGGGATTCACCCCTCCACTTT. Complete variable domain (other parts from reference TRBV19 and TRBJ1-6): DGGITQSPKYLFRKEGQNVTLSCEQNLNHDAMYWYRQDPGQGLRLIYYSQIVNDFQKGDIAEGYSVSREKKESFPLTVTSAQKNPTAFYLCASSPDTGDSPLHFGNGTRLTVT.

CDR3 in DNA: TGTGCCAGCAGCTCGACAGGTACTGAAGCTTTCTTT. Its protein is CASSSTGTEAFF. This rearrangement joins TRBV7-3 to TRBJ1-1, with D maybe TRBD1 (6 bases). CDR3 length: 12 amino acids. Trimming left V 4 bases short and J 5 bases short, with 8 bases between. The germline CDR1 and CDR2 sequences are SGHTA and FQGTGA.

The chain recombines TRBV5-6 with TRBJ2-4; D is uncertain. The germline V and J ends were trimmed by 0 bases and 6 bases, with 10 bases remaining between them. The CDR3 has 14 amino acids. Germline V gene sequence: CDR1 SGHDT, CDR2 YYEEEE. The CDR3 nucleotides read TGTGCCAGCAGCTTGGCGGCAGCTGGAAACATTCAGTACTTC. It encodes CASSLAAAGNIQYF. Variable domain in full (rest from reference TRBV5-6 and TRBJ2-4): DAGVTQSPTHLIKTRGQQVTLRCSPKSGHDTVSWYQQALGQGPQFIFQYYEEEERQRGNFPDRFSGHQFPNYSSELNVNALLLGDSALYLCASSLAAAGNIQYFGAGTRLSVL.

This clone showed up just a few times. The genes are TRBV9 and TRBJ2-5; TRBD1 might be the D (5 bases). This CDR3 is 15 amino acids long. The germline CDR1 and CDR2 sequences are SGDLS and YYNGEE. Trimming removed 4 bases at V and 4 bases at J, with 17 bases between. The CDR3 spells CASSPVWGRGETQYF. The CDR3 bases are TGTGCCAGCAGCCCGGTTTGGGGAAGGGGAGAGACCCAGTACTTC.

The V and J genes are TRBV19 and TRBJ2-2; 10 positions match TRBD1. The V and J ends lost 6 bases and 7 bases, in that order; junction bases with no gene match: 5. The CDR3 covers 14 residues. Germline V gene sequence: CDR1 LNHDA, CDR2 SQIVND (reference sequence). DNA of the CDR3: TGTGCCAGTAGGCGACAGGGGGCAAACGGGGAGCTGTTTTTT. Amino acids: CASRRQGANGELFF.

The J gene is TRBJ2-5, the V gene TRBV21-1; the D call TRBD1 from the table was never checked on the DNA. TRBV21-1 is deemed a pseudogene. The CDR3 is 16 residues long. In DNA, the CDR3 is TGTGCCAGCAGCAAAGTTTCCGGGGACAGACAAGAGACCCAGTACTTC. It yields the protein CASSKVSGDRQETQYF.

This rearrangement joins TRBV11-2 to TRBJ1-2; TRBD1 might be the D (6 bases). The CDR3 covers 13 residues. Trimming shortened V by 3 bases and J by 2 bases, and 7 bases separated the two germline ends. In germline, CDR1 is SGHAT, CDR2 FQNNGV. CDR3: CASSFTGNYGYTF. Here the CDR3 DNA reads TGTGCCAGCAGCTTTACAGGGAACTATGGCTACACCTTC. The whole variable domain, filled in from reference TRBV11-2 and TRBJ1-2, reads EAGVAQSPRYKIIEKRQSVAFWCNPISGHATLYWYQQILGQGPKLLIQFQNNGVVDDSQLPKDRFSAERLKGVDSTLKIQPAKLEDSAVYLCASSFTGNYGYTFGSGTRLTVV.

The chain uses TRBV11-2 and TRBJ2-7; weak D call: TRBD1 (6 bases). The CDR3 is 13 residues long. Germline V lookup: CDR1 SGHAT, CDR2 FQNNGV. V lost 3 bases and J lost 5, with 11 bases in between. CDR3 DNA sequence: TGTGCCAGCAGCTTGGGCGGACAGAACGAGCAGTACTTC. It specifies CASSLGGQNEQYF.

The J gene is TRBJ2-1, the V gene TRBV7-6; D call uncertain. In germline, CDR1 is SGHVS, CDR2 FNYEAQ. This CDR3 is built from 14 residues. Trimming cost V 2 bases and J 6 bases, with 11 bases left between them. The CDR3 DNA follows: TGTGCCAGCAGCTTAAGTCTAGACCTCAATGAGCAGTTCTTC. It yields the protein CASSLSLDLNEQFF.

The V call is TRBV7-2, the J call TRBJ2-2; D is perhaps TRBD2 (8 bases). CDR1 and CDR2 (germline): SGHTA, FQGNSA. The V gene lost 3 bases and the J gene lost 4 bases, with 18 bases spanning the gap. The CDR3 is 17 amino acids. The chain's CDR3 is CASSFLSGGGRTGELFF. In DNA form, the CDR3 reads TGTGCCAGCAGCTTCCTGTCGGGAGGGGGCCGCACCGGGGAGCTGTTTTTT.

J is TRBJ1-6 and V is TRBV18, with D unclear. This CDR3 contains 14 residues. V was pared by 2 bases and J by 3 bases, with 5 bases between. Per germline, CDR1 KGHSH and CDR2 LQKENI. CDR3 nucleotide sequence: TGTGCCAGCTCACCAGGTCTCTATAATTCACCCCTCCACTTT. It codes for CASSPGLYNSPLHF.

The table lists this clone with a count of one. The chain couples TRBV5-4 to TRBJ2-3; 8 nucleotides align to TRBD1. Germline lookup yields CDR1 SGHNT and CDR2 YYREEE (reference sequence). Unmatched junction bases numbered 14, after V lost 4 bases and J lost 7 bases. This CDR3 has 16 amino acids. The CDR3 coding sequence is TGTGCCAGCAGCCCCCGGGGAACACAGGGGGATCATACGCAGTATTTT. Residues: CASSPRGTQGDHTQYF.

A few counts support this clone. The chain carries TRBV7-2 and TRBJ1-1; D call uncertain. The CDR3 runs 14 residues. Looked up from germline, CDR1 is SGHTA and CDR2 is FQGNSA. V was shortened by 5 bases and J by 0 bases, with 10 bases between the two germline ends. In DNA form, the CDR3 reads TGTGCCAGCAGCGGCTGGGCGATGAACACTGAAGCTTTCTTT. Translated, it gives CASSGWAMNTEAFF.

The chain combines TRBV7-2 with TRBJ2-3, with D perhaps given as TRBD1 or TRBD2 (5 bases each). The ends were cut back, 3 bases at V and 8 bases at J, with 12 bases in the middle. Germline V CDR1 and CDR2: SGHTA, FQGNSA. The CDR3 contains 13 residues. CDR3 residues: CASSFGTGGTQYF. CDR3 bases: TGTGCCAGCAGCTTTGGGACCGGTGGTACGCAGTATTTT.

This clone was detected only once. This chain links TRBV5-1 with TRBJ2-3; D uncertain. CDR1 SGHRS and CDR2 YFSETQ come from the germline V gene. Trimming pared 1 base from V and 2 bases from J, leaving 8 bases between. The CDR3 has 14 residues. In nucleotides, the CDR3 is TGCGCCAGCAGCTTGAAACAGATCACAGATACGCAGTATTTT. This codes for CASSLKQITDTQYF.

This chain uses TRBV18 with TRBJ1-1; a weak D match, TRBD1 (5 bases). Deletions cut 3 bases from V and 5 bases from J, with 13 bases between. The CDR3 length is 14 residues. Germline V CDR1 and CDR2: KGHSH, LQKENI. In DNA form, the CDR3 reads TGTGCCAGCTCACCGGGGGGGGATCGGACTGAAGCTTTCTTT. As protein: CASSPGGDRTEAFF.

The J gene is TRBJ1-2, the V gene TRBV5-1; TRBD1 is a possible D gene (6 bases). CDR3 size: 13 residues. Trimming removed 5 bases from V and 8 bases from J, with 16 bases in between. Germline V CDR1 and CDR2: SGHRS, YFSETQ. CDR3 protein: CASRSPGGGGYTF. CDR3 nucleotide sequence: TGCGCCAGCAGGTCCCCGGGGGGCGGCGGCTACACCTTC.

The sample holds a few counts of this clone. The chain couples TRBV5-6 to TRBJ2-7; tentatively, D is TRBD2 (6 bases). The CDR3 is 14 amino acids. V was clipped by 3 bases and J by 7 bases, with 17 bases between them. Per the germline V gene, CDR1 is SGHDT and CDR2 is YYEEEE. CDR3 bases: TGTGCCAGCAGCTCCCGGGACCCCGGGGGAGAGCAGTACTTC. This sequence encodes CASSSRDPGGEQYF.

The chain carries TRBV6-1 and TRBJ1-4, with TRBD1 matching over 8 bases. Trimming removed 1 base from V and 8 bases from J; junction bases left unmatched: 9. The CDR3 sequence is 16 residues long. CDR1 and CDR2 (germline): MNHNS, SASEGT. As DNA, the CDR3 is TGTGCCAGCAGTGAAGGGTTTTGGGACAGGAGCGAAAAACTGTTTTTT. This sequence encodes CASSEGFWDRSEKLFF.

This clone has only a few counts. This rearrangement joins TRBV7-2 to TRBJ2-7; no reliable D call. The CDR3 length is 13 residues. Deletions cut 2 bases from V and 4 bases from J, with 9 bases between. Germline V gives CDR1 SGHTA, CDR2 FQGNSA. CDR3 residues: CASSLKATYEQYF. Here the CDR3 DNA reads TGTGCCAGCAGCTTAAAGGCGACGTACGAGCAGTACTTC. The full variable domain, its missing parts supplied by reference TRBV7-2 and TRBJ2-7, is GAGVSQSPSNKVTEKGKDVELRCDPISGHTALYWYRQSLGQGLEFLIYFQGNSAPDKSGLPSDRFSAERTGGSVSTLTIQRTQQEDSAVYLCASSLKATYEQYFGPGTRLTVT.